The 8 T cell receptor beta chains presented below share a single source sample, sequenced in a study of cytomegalovirus exposure and HLA in healthy donors. PCR employed 60 Vbeta and 13 Jbeta primers. Data came from immunoSEQ multiplex PCR; TCRdb stores just in-frame clones and leaves some out. The sample carries over 150,000 clones, around 83% recorded once. The sample taken for sequencing was PBMCs. The receptors were sampled from a girl aged 2-10 years in good health and CMV-seropositive.

The V gene is TRBV9, the J gene TRBJ2-5, with TRBD2 matching 12 bases. Losses at the gene ends were 2 bases for V and 4 bases for J; bases not matched to a gene: 6. The CDR3 covers 16 residues. Germline CDR1 is SGDLS and CDR2 is YYNGEE. For the CDR3, the DNA is TGTGCCAGCAGCGTCAACCTAGCGGGAGGGCCAGAGACCCAGTACTTC. This encodes CASSVNLAGGPETQYF.

V usage is TRBV25-1 and J usage is TRBJ2-7; tentative D call: TRBD2 (5 bases). Germline CDR1 and CDR2: MGHDK and SYGVNS. The CDR3 covers 14 residues. Trimming shortened V by 2 bases and J by 3 bases, and 11 bases separated the two germline ends. The CDR3 nucleotides are TGTGCCAGCAGTGAAATAAATGGAGGCTACGAGCAGTACTTC. Amino acid sequence: CASSEINGGYEQYF.

The chain employs TRBV30 and TRBJ2-7; D not resolved. CDR1 is GTSNPN and CDR2 is SVGIG in the germline V gene (reference sequence). This CDR3 is built from 11 residues. V gave up 0 bases and J gave up 5 bases, with 5 bases separating them. This CDR3 is CAWSVLDEQYF. The CDR3 bases are TGTGCCTGGAGTGTACTGGACGAGCAGTACTTC.

Note on this clone: The junction differs from germline at one of its ends, possibly a read error. The chain is built from TRBV5-1 and TRBJ2-3, with 7 bases aligning to TRBD1. The CDR3 spans 16 residues. In germline, CDR1 is SGHRS, CDR2 YFSETQ. Here the CDR3 reads CASSLVGTDTLDTQCF. The CDR3 DNA follows: TGCGCCAGCAGCTTGGTCGGGACAGATACTTTGGATACGCAGTGTTTT. Using reference TRBV5-1 and TRBJ2-3 for the parts outside the CDR3, the full variable domain is KAGVTQTPRYLIKTRGQQVTLSCSPISGHRSVSWYQQTPGQGLQFLFEYFSETQRNKGNFPGRFSGRQFSNSRSEMNVSTLELGDSALYLCASSLVGTDTLDTQCFGPGTRLTVL.

This sequence joins TRBV11-1 and TRBJ2-1, with a weak D call TRBD1 (5 bases). From germline, CDR1 is SGHAT and CDR2 FQDESV (reference sequence). There are 15 residues in the CDR3. Deletions cut 1 base from V and 7 bases from J, with 14 bases between. Here the CDR3 reads CASSLVWGTRNEQFF. The CDR3, as DNA: TGTGCCAGCAGCTTAGTCTGGGGCACCAGAAATGAGCAGTTCTTC.

The chain employs TRBV5-5 and TRBJ1-6; a weak D match, TRBD1 (5 bases). Germline-derived CDR1 and CDR2 are SGHKS and YYEKEE (reference sequence). This CDR3 comprises 16 residues. V lost 6 bases and J lost 7, with 20 bases in between. CDR3 DNA: TGTGCCAGCATCTTAAACAGGTCTAACTACAATTCACCCCTCCACTTT. It codes for CASILNRSNYNSPLHF.

The chain is built from TRBV14 and TRBJ1-4; 7 nucleotides agree with TRBD1. Trimming cost V 4 bases and J 8 bases; bases outside gene matches: 7. Germline V gene lookup returns CDR1 SGHDN and CDR2 FVKESK. This CDR3 is 14 amino acids long. CDR3 protein: CASSPRQGGEKLFF. In DNA form, the CDR3 reads TGTGCCAGCAGCCCCAGACAGGGCGGGGAAAAACTGTTTTTT.

The chain couples TRBV18 to TRBJ1-2, with TRBD1 matching over 10 bases. Germline CDR1 reads KGHSH; CDR2 reads LQKENI. V trimming: 3 bases; J trimming: 4 bases; junction bases outside the gene matches: 8. This CDR3 region has 16 residues. The CDR3 region is CASSPLGQGESYGYTF. DNA for the CDR3: TGTGCCAGCTCACCCTTAGGACAGGGGGAGTCCTATGGCTACACCTTC. The full variable domain, in which reference TRBV18 and TRBJ1-2 provide the parts outside the CDR3, is NAGVMQNPRHLVRRRGQEARLRCSPMKGHSHVYWYRQLPEEGLKFMVYLQKENIIDESGMPKERFSAEFPKEGPSILRIQQVVRGDSAAYFCASSPLGQGESYGYTFGSGTRLTVV.